The clone carrying this T cell receptor beta chain was counted between two and nine times. Its antigen is currently unknown. This CDR3 is built from 13 residues. The germline V gene encodes CDR1 SGHVS and CDR2 FQNEAQ. Trimming removed 5 bases from V and 6 bases from J, with 11 bases in between. Only in-frame clones appear in the TCRdb table, and some are missing; sequencing was by immunoSEQ multiplex PCR. Here the sample spans 150,000 or so clones, 80% to 90% being singletons. This sample stems from a study of T cell responses to AZD1222 COVID-19 vaccine. Study conclusions and caveats: Seropositive at baseline were only 5 to 7 AZD1222 recipients.

The chain uses TRBV7-8 and TRBJ1-5, with D maybe TRBD1 (6 bases). This clonotype was sampled from an adult in good health. Source: peripheral blood, taken on day 0 of AZD1222 vaccination. The CDR3 protein is CASSAGVSQPQHF. In DNA, the CDR3 is TGTGCCAGCAGCGCAGGGGTCAGTCAGCCCCAGCATTTT.